This TCR beta chain was sequenced during a study of OX40 agonist ivuxolimab in advanced cancers. Generated by immunoSEQ multiplex PCR, the TCRdb table keeps only in-frame clones and is missing some. The repertoire holds 25,000 to 40,000 clones, with 90% to 95% as singletons. The sequenced sample was CD4+ or CD8+ T cells sorted from blood, obtained in a trial of the OX40 agonist ivuxolimab. The source of this sequence is an adult with an advanced solid tumor such as melanoma, head and neck, liver or kidney cancer.

The DNA for the CDR3 is TGTGCCAGCAGCCAACTTACTAGCGGGAGCCAAGAGACCCAGTACTTC. Residues: CASSQLTSGSQETQYF. J is TRBJ2-5 and V is TRBV7-9, with 11 bases that match TRBD2. The CDR3 spans 16 residues. Germline V gene sequence: CDR1 SEHNR, CDR2 FQNEAQ (reference sequence). Trimming cost V 5 bases and J 1 base; bases outside gene matches: 6.